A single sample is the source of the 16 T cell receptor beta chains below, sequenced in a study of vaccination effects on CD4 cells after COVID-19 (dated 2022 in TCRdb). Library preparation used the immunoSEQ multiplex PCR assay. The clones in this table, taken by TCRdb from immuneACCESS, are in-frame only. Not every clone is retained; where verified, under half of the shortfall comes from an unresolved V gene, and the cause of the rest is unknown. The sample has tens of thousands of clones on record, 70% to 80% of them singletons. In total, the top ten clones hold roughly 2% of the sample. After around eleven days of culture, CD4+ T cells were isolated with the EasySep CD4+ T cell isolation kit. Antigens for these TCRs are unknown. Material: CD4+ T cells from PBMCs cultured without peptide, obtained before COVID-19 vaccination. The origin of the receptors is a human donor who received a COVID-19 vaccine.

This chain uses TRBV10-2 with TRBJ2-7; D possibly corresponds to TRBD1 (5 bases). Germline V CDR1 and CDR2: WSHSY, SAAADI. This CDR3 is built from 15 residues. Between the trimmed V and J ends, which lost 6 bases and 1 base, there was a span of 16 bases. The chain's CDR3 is CASRQNSGPSYEQYV. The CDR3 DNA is TGCGCCAGCAGACAGAATTCAGGGCCTTCCTACGAGCAGTACGTC.

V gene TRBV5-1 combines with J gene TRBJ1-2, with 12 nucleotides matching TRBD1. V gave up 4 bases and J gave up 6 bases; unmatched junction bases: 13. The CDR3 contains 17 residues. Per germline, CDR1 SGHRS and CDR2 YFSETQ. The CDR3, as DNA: TGCGCCAGCAGCGACCCCAAACCGGGACAGGGGGCCCATGGCTACACCTTC. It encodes CASSDPKPGQGAHGYTF.

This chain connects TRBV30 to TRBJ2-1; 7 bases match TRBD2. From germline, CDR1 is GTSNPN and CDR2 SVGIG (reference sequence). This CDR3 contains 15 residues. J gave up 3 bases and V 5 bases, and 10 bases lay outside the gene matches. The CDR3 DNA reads TGTGCCTGGGTGGGAGGGACCGGACACTACAATGAGCAGTTCTTC. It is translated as CAWVGGTGHYNEQFF. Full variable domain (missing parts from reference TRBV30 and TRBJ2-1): SQTIHQWPATLVQPVGSPLSLECTVEGTSNPNLYWYRQAAGRGLQLLFYSVGIGQISSEVPQNLSASRPQDRQFILSSKKLLLSDSGFYLCAWVGGTGHYNEQFFGPGTRLTVL.

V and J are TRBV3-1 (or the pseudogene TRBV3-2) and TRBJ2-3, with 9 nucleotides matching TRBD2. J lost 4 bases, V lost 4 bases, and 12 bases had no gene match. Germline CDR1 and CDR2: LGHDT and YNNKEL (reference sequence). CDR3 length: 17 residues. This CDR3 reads CASSLRWLAGRADTQYF. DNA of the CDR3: TGTGCCAGCAGCCTAAGGTGGCTAGCGGGGAGAGCAGATACGCAGTATTTT.

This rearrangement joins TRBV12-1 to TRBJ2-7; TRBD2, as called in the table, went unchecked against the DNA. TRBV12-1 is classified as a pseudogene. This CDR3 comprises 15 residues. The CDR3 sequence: CASSLTLAIPYEQYV. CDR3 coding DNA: TGTGCCAGCAGCCTAACACTAGCGATACCCTACGAGCAGTACGTC.

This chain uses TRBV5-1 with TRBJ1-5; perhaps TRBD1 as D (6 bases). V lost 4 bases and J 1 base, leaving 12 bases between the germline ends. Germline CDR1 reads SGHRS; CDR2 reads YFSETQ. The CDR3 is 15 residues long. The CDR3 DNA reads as TGCGCCAGCAGCGTCGTTGGGGGCAGCAATCAGCCCCAGCATTTT. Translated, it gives CASSVVGGSNQPQHF. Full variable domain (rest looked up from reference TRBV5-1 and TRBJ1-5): KAGVTQTPRYLIKTRGQQVTLSCSPISGHRSVSWYQQTPGQGLQFLFEYFSETQRNKGNFPGRFSGRQFSNSRSEMNVSTLELGDSALYLCASSVVGGSNQPQHFGDGTRLSIL.

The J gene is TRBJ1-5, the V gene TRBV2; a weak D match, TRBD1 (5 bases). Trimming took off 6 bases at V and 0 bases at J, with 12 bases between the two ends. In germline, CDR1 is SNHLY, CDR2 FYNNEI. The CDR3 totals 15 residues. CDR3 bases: TGTGCCAGCAGGGGGACGGACTATAGCAATCAGCCCCAGCATTTT. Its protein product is CASRGTDYSNQPQHF.

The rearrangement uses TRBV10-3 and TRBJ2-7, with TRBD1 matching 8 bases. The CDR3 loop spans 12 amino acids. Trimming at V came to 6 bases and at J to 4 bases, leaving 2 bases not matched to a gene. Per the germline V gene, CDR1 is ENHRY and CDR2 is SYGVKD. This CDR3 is CAISDRGYEQYV. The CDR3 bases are TGTGCCATCAGCGACAGGGGATACGAGCAGTACGTC.

DNA for the CDR3: TGTGCCAGCAGTGAGGAGGGTAACTATGGCTACACCTTC. Protein: CASSEEGNYGYTF. The chain employs TRBV2 and TRBJ1-2; no clear D gene. CDR1 is SNHLY and CDR2 is FYNNEI in the germline V gene. The CDR3 sequence is 13 residues long. V was trimmed by 3 bases and J by 1 base, leaving 6 bases between them.

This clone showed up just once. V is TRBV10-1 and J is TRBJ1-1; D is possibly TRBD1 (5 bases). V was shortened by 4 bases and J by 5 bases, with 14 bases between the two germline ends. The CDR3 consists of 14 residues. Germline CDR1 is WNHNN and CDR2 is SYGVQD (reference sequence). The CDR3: CASSGQTERTEAFF. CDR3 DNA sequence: TGCGCCAGCAGTGGACAGACGGAGAGGACTGAAGCTTTCTTT.

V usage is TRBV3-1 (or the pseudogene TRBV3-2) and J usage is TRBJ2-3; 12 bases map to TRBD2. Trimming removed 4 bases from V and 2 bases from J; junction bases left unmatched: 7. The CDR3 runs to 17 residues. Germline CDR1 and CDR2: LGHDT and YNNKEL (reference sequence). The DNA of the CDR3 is TGTGCCAGCAGCCCAAGGACTAGCGGGGCGACCACAGATACGCAGTATTTT. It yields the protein CASSPRTSGATTDTQYF.

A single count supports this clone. The chain's CDR3 is CASSAAFDGDTQYF. The CDR3 region has the DNA TGTGCCAGCAGCGCGGCATTCGACGGGGATACGCAGTATTTT. The chain is built from TRBV9 and TRBJ2-3, with unresolved D. CDR3 length equals 14 residues. Germline CDR1 and CDR2: SGDLS and YYNGEE. V was clipped by 3 bases and J by 6 bases, with 14 bases between them.

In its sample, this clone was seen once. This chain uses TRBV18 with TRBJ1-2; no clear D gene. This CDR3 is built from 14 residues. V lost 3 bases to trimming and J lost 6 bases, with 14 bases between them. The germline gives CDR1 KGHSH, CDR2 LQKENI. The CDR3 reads CASSPSEAIHGYTF. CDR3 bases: TGTGCCAGCTCACCTTCCGAGGCTATCCATGGCTACACCTTC.

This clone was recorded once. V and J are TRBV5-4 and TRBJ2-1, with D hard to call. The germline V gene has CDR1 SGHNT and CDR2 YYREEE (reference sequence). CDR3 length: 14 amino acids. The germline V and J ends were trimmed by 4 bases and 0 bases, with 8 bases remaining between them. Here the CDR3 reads CASSAYSSYNEQFF. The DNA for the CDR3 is TGTGCCAGCAGCGCCTACAGCTCCTACAATGAGCAGTTCTTC.

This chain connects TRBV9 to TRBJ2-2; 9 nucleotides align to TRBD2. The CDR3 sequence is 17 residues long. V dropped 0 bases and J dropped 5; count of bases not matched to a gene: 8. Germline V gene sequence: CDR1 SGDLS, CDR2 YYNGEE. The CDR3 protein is CASSVAGAGGPTGELFF. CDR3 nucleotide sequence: TGTGCCAGCAGCGTAGCTGGCGCGGGGGGGCCGACCGGGGAGCTGTTTTTT.

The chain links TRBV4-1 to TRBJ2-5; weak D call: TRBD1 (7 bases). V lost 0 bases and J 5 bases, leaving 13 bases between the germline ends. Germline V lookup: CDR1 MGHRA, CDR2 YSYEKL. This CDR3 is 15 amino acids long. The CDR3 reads CASSQDRQGGETQYF. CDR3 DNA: TGCGCCAGCAGCCAAGATCGACAGGGAGGCGAGACCCAGTACTTC.